This TCR beta chain was captured in a study of cytomegalovirus exposure and HLA in healthy donors. Across the whole study: Earlier work reported 100 million or so unique TCR beta sequences from about 180 million T cells. Study observations and caveats: When analyzed later, a missense DCLRE1C variant was found to be linked to TCR beta V- and J-gene trimming. Reportedly, TCR beta sequences accurately predicted HLA-A and HLA-B alleles in most subjects. The study flagged about 150 TCR beta chains as cytomegalovirus-associated.

Concerning this clone itself: Its antigen is unknown.

A multiplex PCR was run with 60 Vbeta primers and 13 Jbeta primers. Produced via immunoSEQ multiplex PCR; TCRdb's table is partial and in-frame only. The table has around 120,000 clones, 63% seen once; the top ten hold over 8%. The sequencing sample was made of PBMCs. This sequence originates from a man aged 40-49 years in good health and CMV-seropositive.

CDR3 sequence (DNA): TGTGCCAGCAGCCCCCGACAGAACACTGAAGCTTTCTTT. Protein sequence: CASSPRQNTEAFF. This sequence joins TRBV9 and TRBJ1-1; D is ambiguous. The CDR3 extends over 13 amino acids. The germline CDR1 and CDR2 sequences are SGDLS and YYNGEE. V shed 4 bases and J shed 1 base, with 8 bases lying between them.